This TCR beta chain stems from a study of cytomegalovirus exposure and HLA in healthy donors. As regards this clone: The target antigen is unknown. Its ends do not fully match the called genes, so a read error is possible.

A multiplex PCR was run with 60 Vbeta primers and 13 Jbeta primers. Using immunoSEQ multiplex PCR, the repertoire was profiled, and TCRdb retains in-frame clones only, with some absent. The sample shows about 160,000 clones, roughly 66% of them seen only once. Study results and caveats: The study listed 150 to 200 cytomegalovirus-associated TCR beta chains. It was reported that TCR beta sequences correctly inferred the HLA-A and HLA-B alleles for most subjects. Within an earlier analysis, most TCR beta V segments proved productive either about 87% or about 30% of the time.

Unrecorded immune exposures were likely, despite nominal health at sampling. Germline V gene lookup returns CDR1 SEHNR and CDR2 FQNEAQ (reference sequence). This CDR3 has 16 amino acids. Sample: PBMCs. This chain uses TRBV7-9 with TRBJ2-4, with TRBD1 matching over 10 bases. This TCR came from a woman aged 18-35 years in good health and CMV-seronegative. CDR3 sequence (DNA): TGTTCCAGCAGCCCCGGGACAGGGGCGCCAAGGGTCATTCAGTACTTC. Translation: CSSSPGTGAPRVIQYF.